Listed below are T cell receptor beta chains from one sample, sequenced in a study of identifying expanded T cells in peripheral blood. Here immunoSEQ multiplex PCR was the method, and the copy in TCRdb shows in-frame clones only, minus some. Counted here are fewer than 110,000 clones, roughly 89% occurring once; the ten biggest clones make up about a sixth. The sequenced sample consisted of blood. The receptors here all came from a person between 18 and 75 years old in good health. The conserved cysteine and the conserved F or W are not part of the CDR3 here. Fields, in order: clone size, V gene, CDR3 protein. Clone size, where shown, is once, few, many, or a class for clones that have expanded.

size: -; V: TRBV28; CDR3: ASNRGERGS
size: -; V: TRBV5-1; CDR3: ASSSRTGGMSVTEAF
size: -; V: TRBV29-1; CDR3: SVCPQGNTEAF
size: -; V: TRBV7-9; CDR3: ASSAGLTSGGATDTQY
size: -; V: TRBV7-9; CDR3: ASSPPGNTEAF
size: once; V: TRBV5-6; CDR3: ASSLGPLDTQY
size: -; V: TRBV13; CDR3: ASSGQGGYYNEQF
size: few; V: TRBV4-1; CDR3: ASSQRMGYGYT
size: -; V: TRBV6-6; CDR3: ASSRQGNYEQY
size: once; V: TRBV19; CDR3: ASSIGQRVSPQH
size: -; V: TRBV5-4; CDR3: ASSSQQGGDTQY
size: -; V: TRBV5-1; CDR3: ASSLLGGDNQPQH
size: few; V: TRBV7-2; CDR3: ASSYQRGAGETQY
size: -; V: TRBV27; CDR3: ASSAPGQGPYNEQF
size: -; V: TRBV10-3; CDR3: AISAGVQETQY
size: -; V: TRBV9; CDR3: ASSVGPGEQF
size: -; V: TRBV7-2; CDR3: ASSPRGGSSGANVLT
size: -; V: TRBV7-2; CDR3: ASSDWTGGSNQPQH
size: -; V: TRBV5-1; CDR3: ASSGESGGASTEAF